This T cell receptor beta chain was identified during a study of cytomegalovirus exposure and HLA in healthy donors. With regard to this clone: What it recognizes is unknown.

From germline, CDR1 is MNHEY and CDR2 SMNVEV (reference sequence). Between the trimmed V and J ends, which lost 5 bases and 0 bases, there was a span of 16 bases. The CDR3 extends over 16 amino acids. Study results and caveats: CMV antigen specificity of a few CMV-associated chains was confirmed in vitro. The authors enumerated around 150 TCR beta chains as linked to cytomegalovirus. In a later analysis, donors in an Asian-associated ancestry cluster reportedly had fewer N-insertions in productive TCRs than the cohort mean.

The donors comprised healthy bone marrow donors. Researchers ran the PCR with 60 Vbeta and 13 Jbeta primers. Sequencing was performed with immunoSEQ multiplex PCR; in TCRdb, only in-frame clones are kept and a portion is missing. The data show about 170,000 clones, roughly 80% seen once. The rearrangement uses TRBV27 and TRBJ1-1; D may be TRBD1 (5 bases). This TCR was recovered from a male donor in good health and CMV-seronegative. The sample was PBMCs. This CDR3 is CASSTHKRTLNTEAFF. CDR3 nucleotides: TGTGCCAGCAGTACCCACAAACGGACACTGAACACTGAAGCTTTCTTT.